Presented here are 23 T cell receptor beta chains from one specimen sequenced in a study of STAT5B mutations in CD4+ large granular lymphocyte leukemia. Method: immunoSEQ multiplex PCR; TCRdb's copy keeps in-frame clones and lacks some. The sample holds about 32,000 clones, around four fifths seen once. Sample: CD4+ T cells from blood buffy coats. The receptor set was obtained from a human donor in good health.

DNA for the CDR3: TGTGCCAGCAGCCCCAGAACGTCAGGGGGCCTCACTGGCTACACCTTC. As protein: CASSPRTSGGLTGYTF. V usage is TRBV7-8 and J usage is TRBJ1-2, with 8 nucleotides matching TRBD1. The length of the CDR3 is 16 residues. Germline V gives CDR1 SGHVS, CDR2 FQNEAQ. Germline trimming cut 5 bases from V and 7 bases from J; bases unmatched to any gene: 15.

The J gene is TRBJ2-1, the V gene TRBV5-1, with 11 nucleotides matching TRBD1. Trimming removed 1 base from V and 7 bases from J; junction bases left unmatched: 13. The germline CDR1 and CDR2 sequences are SGHRS and YFSETQ. The CDR3 length is 18 residues. CDR3: CASSLYPSDGTGGNEQFF. CDR3 coding DNA: TGCGCCAGCAGCTTGTACCCCTCCGACGGGACAGGGGGGAATGAGCAGTTCTTC.

The chain's CDR3 is CASSRQGTDTQYF. For the CDR3, the DNA is TGCGCCAGCAGCCGCCAGGGGACCGATACGCAGTATTTT. The chain carries TRBV4-1 and TRBJ2-3; the D gene is possibly TRBD1 (6 bases). The length of the CDR3 is 13 residues. Germline values: CDR1 MGHRA, CDR2 YSYEKL. V lost 4 bases to trimming and J lost 6 bases, with 11 bases between them.

The V and J genes are TRBV7-2 and TRBJ2-1; D possibly uses TRBD1 or TRBD2 (5 bases each). V lost 3 bases and J 6 bases, leaving 9 bases between the germline ends. This CDR3 has 13 amino acids. Germline V gives CDR1 SGHTA, CDR2 FQGNSA. The CDR3, as DNA: TGTGCCAGCAGCTTGGGGGTTGGCAATGAGCAGTTCTTC. Its translation: CASSLGVGNEQFF. Variable domain in full (rest from reference TRBV7-2 and TRBJ2-1): GAGVSQSPSNKVTEKGKDVELRCDPISGHTALYWYRQSLGQGLEFLIYFQGNSAPDKSGLPSDRFSAERTGGSVSTLTIQRTQQEDSAVYLCASSLGVGNEQFFGPGTRLTVL.

The rearrangement links TRBV5-1 to TRBJ2-7, with 9 bases that match TRBD1. The CDR3 loop spans 17 amino acids. The ends lost 1 base at V and 0 bases at J; junction bases unmatched: 8. The germline V gene has CDR1 SGHRS and CDR2 YFSETQ. The CDR3 coding sequence is TGCGCCAGCAGCTTGAATTGGGACAGGGTCTACTCCTACGAGCAGTACTTC. Encoded protein: CASSLNWDRVYSYEQYF.

The CDR3 DNA reads as TGTGCCAGCAGCCCAGGGAGCGGGGTCGGTACGCAGTATTTT. Its translation: CASSPGSGVGTQYF. This chain links TRBV7-3 with TRBJ2-3; 7 bases fit TRBD2. The CDR3 length is 14 residues. Germline lookup yields CDR1 SGHTA and CDR2 FQGTGA. V shed 5 bases, J shed 8 bases, and the junction held 10 bases outside the gene matches.

J is TRBJ2-7 and V is TRBV9; 7 positions match TRBD1. The CDR3 contains 14 residues. Per germline, CDR1 SGDLS and CDR2 YYNGEE. The V and J ends lost 4 bases and 2 bases, in that order; junction bases with no gene match: 6. In nucleotides, the CDR3 is TGTGCCAGCAGCCCCCGGGACAGCCCCTACGAGCAGTACTTC. Protein sequence: CASSPRDSPYEQYF.

This clone was seen a handful of times. The rearrangement joins TRBV21-1 to TRBJ2-7; the table calls TRBD1, which could not be checked here. TRBV21-1 is described as a pseudogene. CDR3 length: 13 residues. The CDR3 here is CASGRDTPYEQYF. CDR3 nucleotides: TGTGCCAGCGGCCGGGACACCCCCTACGAGCAGTACTTC.

The chain couples TRBV7-2 to TRBJ2-5; D remains ambiguous. Germline CDR1 reads SGHTA; CDR2 reads FQGNSA. The CDR3 sequence is 14 residues long. V was clipped by 2 bases and J by 4 bases, with 11 bases between them. CDR3 in DNA: TGTGCCAGCAGCTTATCTTCGGGCCGAGAGACCCAGTACTTC. This gives the protein CASSLSSGRETQYF.

This clone was observed a few times. The chain joins TRBV28 to TRBJ1-2, with D perhaps matching TRBD1 (6 bases). CDR3 length: 14 amino acids. The V end was cut by 6 bases, the J end by 6 bases, with 17 bases between. CDR1 is MDHEN, CDR2 SYDVKM, per germline. DNA for the CDR3: TGTGCCAGCAGCTCGCTACAGGGCTGGGATGGCTACACCTTC. It encodes CASSSLQGWDGYTF.

The chain combines TRBV7-2 with TRBJ2-7; TRBD1 aligns across 7 bases. CDR1 and CDR2 (germline): SGHTA, FQGNSA. V dropped 3 bases and J dropped 6; count of bases not matched to a gene: 2. This CDR3 comprises 12 residues. CDR3 residues: CASSFTGVEQYF. The CDR3 DNA reads TGTGCCAGCAGCTTCACAGGGGTCGAGCAGTACTTC.

This clone has more than one count but fewer than ten. The chain joins TRBV18 to TRBJ1-5; the match to TRBD1 covers 9 bases. Trimming took 4 bases from V and 3 from J; bases not matched to a gene: 1. Germline V gene lookup returns CDR1 KGHSH and CDR2 LQKENI. This CDR3 has 14 amino acids. CDR3 amino acids: CASSRTGDNQPQHF. In nucleotides, the CDR3 is TGTGCCAGCTCACGGACAGGGGACAATCAGCCCCAGCATTTT.

The rearrangement links TRBV4-2 to TRBJ2-5, with 11 bases identical to TRBD2. Unmatched junction bases numbered 5, after V lost 5 bases and J lost 0 bases. The CDR3 spans 16 residues. The germline gives CDR1 LGHNA, CDR2 YNFKEQ. The CDR3 here is CASSEGTSGYQETQYF. CDR3 DNA sequence: TGTGCCAGCAGCGAGGGGACTAGCGGTTACCAAGAGACCCAGTACTTC.

The rearrangement uses TRBV7-3 and TRBJ1-2; D is unresolved. Germline V lookup: CDR1 SGHTA, CDR2 FQGTGA. This CDR3 has 13 residues. The V end was cut by 2 bases, the J end by 2 bases, with 6 bases between. The CDR3 sequence is CASSLGQNYGYTF. The CDR3 nucleotides are TGTGCCAGCAGCTTAGGCCAGAACTATGGCTACACCTTC. The full variable domain, with the rest looked up from reference TRBV7-3 and TRBJ1-2, is GAGVSQTPSNKVTEKGKYVELRCDPISGHTALYWYRQSLGQGPEFLIYFQGTGAADDSGLPNDRFFAVRPEGSVSTLKIQRTERGDSAVYLCASSLGQNYGYTFGSGTRLTVV.

V and J are TRBV6-1 and TRBJ1-6; D is undetermined. Deletions cut 2 bases from V and 0 bases from J, with 5 bases between. CDR1 and CDR2 from the germline V gene are MNHNS and SASEGT. CDR3 length: 15 amino acids. CDR3 amino acids: CASSERSSYNSPLHF. CDR3 nucleotides: TGTGCCAGCAGTGAAAGGAGCTCCTATAATTCACCCCTCCACTTT.

The CDR3 sequence is CASSELWGATEAFF. The CDR3 nucleotides are TGTGCCAGCAGTGAATTATGGGGGGCCACTGAAGCTTTCTTT. The V call is TRBV6-1, the J call TRBJ1-1; D is perhaps TRBD1 (6 bases). Germline V gene lookup returns CDR1 MNHNS and CDR2 SASEGT. The CDR3 is made up of 14 amino acids. The V end lost 2 bases, the J end lost 4 bases, and 11 bases lay between the germline ends.

J is TRBJ2-4 and V is TRBV5-3; D call uncertain. TRBV5-3 is assigned to the ORF class and has an uncertain function. V lost 4 bases to trimming and J lost 0 bases, with 14 bases between them. The CDR3 is 16 amino acids. CDR3 nucleotides: TGTGCCAGAAGCCTATACACGATCCTAGCCAAAAACATTCAGTACTTC. Translated: CARSLYTILAKNIQYF.

The chain recombines TRBV28 with TRBJ1-2; no definite D call. CDR1 is MDHEN and CDR2 is SYDVKM in the germline V gene. This CDR3 has 12 amino acids. V dropped 6 bases and J dropped 8 bases, with 13 bases sitting between them. The CDR3 sequence: CASRQSPEGYTF. CDR3 nucleotide sequence: TGTGCCAGCAGGCAGAGCCCTGAGGGCTACACCTTC.

V and J are TRBV5-1 and TRBJ2-5; maybe TRBD1 (6 bases). The J call may not be correct, given that the DNA end is closer to TRBJ2-7. CDR1 and CDR2 from the germline V gene are SGHRS and YFSETQ. There are 12 residues in the CDR3. The CDR3 DNA reads as TGCGCCAGCAGCCAGGACAGTTACGAGCAGTACTTC. Translation gives CASSQDSYEQYF.

The J gene is TRBJ1-2, the V gene TRBV20-1, with unresolved D. The V and J ends lost 8 bases and 6 bases respectively, with 4 bases between them. From germline, CDR1 is DFQATT and CDR2 SNEGSKA (reference sequence). This CDR3 has 8 amino acids. CDR3 in DNA: TGCAGTCTAGATGGCTACACCTTC. This translates into CSLDGYTF.

The chain carries TRBV7-8 and TRBJ2-6, with D uncertain. This CDR3 spans 16 amino acids. Germline V gene data show CDR1 as SGHVS and CDR2 as FQNEAQ. Trimming took 0 bases from V and 2 from J, leaving 8 bases between them. The CDR3 DNA follows: TGTGCCAGCAGCTTAGCTTCTGGAGCTGGGGCCAACGTCCTGACTTTC. Translating gives CASSLASGAGANVLTF.

This chain joins TRBV30 and TRBJ2-5, with no clear D. The CDR3 runs 12 residues. Trimming took off 0 bases at V and 5 bases at J, with 7 bases between the two ends. The germline V gene encodes CDR1 GTSNPN and CDR2 SVGIG (reference sequence). The CDR3 sequence is CAWSVSRETQYF. The CDR3, as DNA: TGTGCCTGGAGTGTAAGCAGGGAGACCCAGTACTTC.

This chain links TRBV30 with TRBJ2-7; D perhaps matches TRBD2 (7 bases). V lost 8 bases and J lost 2, with 22 bases in between. The germline V gene encodes CDR1 GTSNPN and CDR2 SVGIG (reference sequence). This CDR3 is built from 15 residues. CDR3 DNA: TGTGCCCTAAGGGAGGGGGGTACGGGCGCCTACGAGCAGTACTTC. Residues: CALREGGTGAYEQYF.